Listed below are T cell receptor beta chains from one sample, sequenced in a study of early T cells in non-severe SARS-CoV-2 infection. In TCRdb, the 5' RACE reads were re-called with MiXCR into one record per CDR3 protein. Of under 25,000 distinct CDR3 sequences listed, more than 4% are singletons. Sequencing was carried out using whole blood. Every receptor here comes from an adult who was a healthcare worker with PCR-confirmed SARS-CoV-2 infection or an uninfected control (not recorded which). CDR3s include the opening cysteine and the closing phenylalanine or tryptophan. D genes are given only for firm matches. Some rows mark clone size as missing; the rest say once, few, many or name a class of expanded clone.

V	length	size	D	J	DNA	CDR3
TRBV4-3	13	.	TRBD1	TRBJ2-1	TGCGCCAGCAGCCAGACAGGGGGCAATGAGCAGTTCTTC	CASSQTGGNEQFF
TRBV28	12	few	TRBD2	TRBJ2-1	TGTGCCAGCACAGGACTAGCCCGCGAGCAGTTCTTC	CASTGLAREQFF
TRBV19	16	.	.	TRBJ2-2	TGTGCCAGTAGTATAAGGCAGGGGAAGAACACCGGGGAGCTGTTTTTT	CASSIRQGKNTGELFF
TRBV4-3	15	many	TRBD1	TRBJ1-4	TGCGCCAGCAGCCAAGGGGACAGGTCTAATGAAAAACTGTTTTTT	CASSQGDRSNEKLFF
TRBV11-2	14	many	.	TRBJ1-2	TGTGCCAGCAGCTTAGGCGGGACAATGGATGGCTACACCTTC	CASSLGGTMDGYTF
TRBV11-2	14	medium-sized	.	TRBJ1-5	TGTGCCAGCAGCCTACAGGGAAACAATCAGCCCCAGCATTTT	CASSLQGNNQPQHF
TRBV19	14	medium-sized	.	TRBJ2-7	TGTGCCAGTAGCGACCGTGGAAGCTCCTACGAGCAGTACTTC	CASSDRGSSYEQYF
TRBV20-1	13	many	TRBD1	TRBJ1-4	TGCAGTGCCAGGGACAGACTTAATGAAAAACTGTTTTTT	CSARDRLNEKLFF
TRBV7-3	14	many	TRBD1	TRBJ1-2	TGTGCCAGCAGCCCAGGACAGGCCCACTATGGCTACACCTTC	CASSPGQAHYGYTF
TRBV19	16	.	TRBD2	TRBJ2-2	TGTGCCAGTAGTCCACATCTAGCGGGGCCCACCGGGGAGCTGTTTTTT	CASSPHLAGPTGELFF
TRBV28	12	medium-sized	TRBD1	TRBJ1-1	TGTGCCAGCAAGGACAGGGTAACTGAAGCTTTCTTT	CASKDRVTEAFF
TRBV5-1	15	many	TRBD2	TRBJ2-1	TGCGCCAGCAGCTTGGTAGCGGGCGCAAACAATGAGCAGTTCTTC	CASSLVAGANNEQFF
TRBV7-2	15	medium-sized	TRBD2	TRBJ2-5	TGTGCCAGCAGCTTAGTCCACGGGGGGCAAGAGACCCAGTACTTC	CASSLVHGGQETQYF
TRBV12-3/TRBV12-4	17	few	.	TRBJ2-1	TGTGCCAGCAGTTTAGTGGGAGGGGGTCACTCCTACAATGAGCAGTTCTTC	CASSLVGGGHSYNEQFF
TRBV6-6	13	many	.	TRBJ1-1	TGTGCCAGCAGTTCGAGAGTGAACACTGAAGCTTTCTTT	CASSSRVNTEAFF
TRBV19	13	many	.	TRBJ1-6	TGTGCCAGTAGTAACAGGGAATATTCACCCCTCCACTTT	CASSNREYSPLHF
TRBV5-6	14	.	.	TRBJ1-4	TGTGCCAGCAGCTTGGGTAGCGGTTGGGAAAAACTGTTTTTT	CASSLGSGWEKLFF
TRBV28	13	many	.	TRBJ2-7	TGTGCCAGCGCCAGGGCAGGCACCTACGAGCAGTACTTC	CASARAGTYEQYF
TRBV10-1	16	few	.	TRBJ1-6	TGCGCCAGCAGTGTACAGGACTCCCCACTGAACTCACCCCTCCACTTT	CASSVQDSPLNSPLHF
TRBV7-8	15	many	.	TRBJ2-1	TGTGCCAGCACCCCGACGGCCCGGGACAACAATGAGCAGTTCTTC	CASTPTARDNNEQFF
TRBV29-1	15	medium-sized	TRBD2	TRBJ2-3	TGCAGCGTTACTCCGACTAGCGGGGGCACAGATACGCAGTATTTT	CSVTPTSGGTDTQYF
TRBV15	16	.	.	TRBJ1-2	TGTGCCACCAGCAGAGATCCAGCCTCCTCTAACTATGGCTACACCTTC	CATSRDPASSNYGYTF
TRBV7-9	19	few	.	TRBJ2-6	TGTGCCAGCAGCCCCCGCACAGTGAACCCGTTTTGGGGGGCCAACGTCCTGACTTTC	CASSPRTVNPFWGANVLTF
TRBV6-6	14	many	.	TRBJ2-4	TGTGCCAGCAATGCGGACCTAGCCAAAAACATTCAGTACTTC	CASNADLAKNIQYF
TRBV12-3/TRBV12-4	14	few	TRBD1	TRBJ1-5	TGTGCCAGCAGCCCTCCAGGGGGCAGGCAGCCCCAGCATTTT	CASSPPGGRQPQHF